The 26 T cell receptor beta chains below were found in one sample sequenced in a study of blood T cell repertoires in COVID-19 (dated by TCRdb to the early 2020s). The library was produced with the immunoSEQ multiplex PCR assay. TCRdb provides this immuneACCESS table in a form limited to in-frame rearrangements. Some clones are lacking; in checked studies, under half of them reflect an unresolved V gene, and why the rest are absent is not known. The sample records more than 110,000 clones, 80% to 85% of which are singletons. The ten largest clonotypes hold 3% to 4.5% of the sample. Sequencing was carried out using peripheral blood. Receptor source: a woman in her sixties with acute or convalescent COVID-19.

The J gene is TRBJ2-7, the V gene TRBV11-2; D call uncertain. Between the trimmed V and J ends, which lost 1 base and 5 bases, there was a span of 3 bases. The CDR3 is made up of 11 amino acids. Germline lookup yields CDR1 SGHAT and CDR2 FQNNGV. The CDR3, as DNA: TGTGCCAGCAGCTTAGTCAACGAGCAGTACTTC. Protein product: CASSLVNEQYF.

The rearrangement links TRBV27 to TRBJ1-2; 7 nucleotides align to TRBD1. Germline V gene sequence: CDR1 MNHEY, CDR2 SMNVEV (reference sequence). V trimming: 6 bases; J trimming: 6 bases; junction bases outside the gene matches: 7. The CDR3 contains 13 residues. The CDR3 reads CASSRGGGDGYTF. The DNA of the CDR3 is TGTGCCAGCAGCCGAGGGGGCGGGGATGGCTACACCTTC.

The chain is built from TRBV5-1 and TRBJ2-3, with TRBD2 matching over 8 bases. Germline V gene data show CDR1 as SGHRS and CDR2 as YFSETQ. V lost 4 bases, J lost 4 bases, and 5 bases stayed unmatched. The CDR3 runs to 14 residues. The CDR3 spells CASSTTSAADTQYF. The DNA for the CDR3 is TGCGCCAGCAGCACGACTAGCGCGGCAGATACGCAGTATTTT.

The chain links TRBV28 to TRBJ2-2; 9 positions match TRBD2. Germline loops: CDR1 MDHEN, CDR2 SYDVKM. CDR3 length equals 16 residues. Losses at the gene ends were 2 bases for V and 2 bases for J; bases not matched to a gene: 3. The CDR3 nucleotides read TGTGCCAGCAGTTTAAGGCTAGCGGGAAACACCGGGGAGCTGTTTTTT. Its translation is CASSLRLAGNTGELFF. Variable domain in full (rest from reference TRBV28 and TRBJ2-2): DVKVTQSSRYLVKRTGEKVFLECVQDMDHENMFWYRQDPGLGLRLIYFSYDVKMKEKGDIPEGYSVSREKKERFSLILESASTNQTSMYLCASSLRLAGNTGELFFGEGSRLTVL.

This rearrangement joins TRBV6-5 to TRBJ2-7, with D unresolved. This CDR3 has 14 residues. Trimming removed 6 bases from V and 0 bases from J, with 12 bases in between. The germline gives CDR1 MNHEY, CDR2 SVGAGI. The CDR3 DNA reads as TGTGCCAGCAGCTACACCATGAGCTCCTACGAGCAGTACTTC. Translated: CASSYTMSSYEQYF.

About this clone itself: This specimen includes other DNA sequences encoding the same CDR3. This chain joins TRBV20-1 and TRBJ2-1; TRBD2 aligns across 9 bases. The trim removed 3 bases at V and 6 bases at J, leaving 6 bases unmatched. Per germline, CDR1 DFQATT and CDR2 SNEGSKA (reference sequence). The CDR3 is 14 amino acids. CDR3 nucleotides: TGCAGTGCTAGTCCGACTAGCGGTATCAATGAGCAGTTCTTC. This gives the protein CSASPTSGINEQFF.

The V and J genes are TRBV5-4 and TRBJ2-2; 9 nucleotides match TRBD1. The CDR3 consists of 18 residues. The ends lost 2 bases at V and 5 bases at J; junction bases unmatched: 13. The germline V gene encodes CDR1 SGHNT and CDR2 YYREEE (reference sequence). The CDR3 reads CASSLPTGGHSRTGELFF. The CDR3, as DNA: TGTGCCAGCAGCTTACCTACAGGGGGCCACTCCAGGACCGGGGAGCTGTTTTTT. The variable domain in full, with the rest retrieved from reference TRBV5-4 and TRBJ2-2, is ETGVTQSPTHLIKTRGQQVTLRCSSQSGHNTVSWYQQALGQGPQFIFQYYREEENGRGNFPPRFSGLQFPNYSSELNVNALELDDSALYLCASSLPTGGHSRTGELFFGEGSRLTVL.

The gene calls are TRBV15 and TRBJ2-7; 11 bases map to TRBD2. CDR1 and CDR2 (germline): LNHNV, YYDKDF (reference sequence). Losses at the gene ends were 5 bases for V and 0 bases for J; bases not matched to a gene: 12. The CDR3 covers 18 residues. This chain's CDR3 is CATSPRVAGGRSSYEQYF. Written as DNA, the CDR3 is TGTGCCACCAGCCCCCGAGTAGCGGGAGGGCGAAGCTCCTACGAGCAGTACTTC.

V gene TRBV7-9 combines with J gene TRBJ1-2; 8 nucleotides align to TRBD1. Losses at the gene ends were 2 bases for V and 9 bases for J; bases not matched to a gene: 14. CDR3 length: 16 amino acids. Germline V CDR1 and CDR2: SEHNR, FQNEAQ (reference sequence). CDR3 sequence (DNA): TGTGCCAGCAGCTTACCCAGTATCCGACAGGGGCGGAGCTACACCTTC. Its translation is CASSLPSIRQGRSYTF.

The rearrangement links TRBV15 to TRBJ2-7; 7 bases are a match to TRBD1. CDR1 and CDR2 (germline): LNHNV, YYDKDF (reference sequence). The CDR3 loop spans 15 amino acids. J gave up 2 bases and V 5 bases, and 9 bases lay outside the gene matches. CDR3 coding DNA: TGTGCCACCAGCCACCGACAGGGCCGAACCTACGAGCAGTACTTC. This gives the protein CATSHRQGRTYEQYF.

This clone was found once. J is TRBJ2-2 and V is TRBV9; 7 nucleotides agree with TRBD1. CDR3 length: 14 residues. CDR1 is SGDLS and CDR2 is YYNGEE in the germline V gene. V shed 0 bases, J shed 7 bases, and the junction held 3 bases outside the gene matches. The DNA for the CDR3 is TGTGCCAGCAGCGTAGTCAGACAGGGCGGGGAGCTGTTTTTT. Encoded protein: CASSVVRQGGELFF.

The chain employs TRBV6-5 and TRBJ2-3; the D is unclear. The ends were cut back, 7 bases at V and 5 bases at J, with 10 bases in the middle. The CDR3 is 12 amino acids. Germline loops: CDR1 MNHEY, CDR2 SVGAGI. In nucleotides, the CDR3 is TGTGCCAGCACTCTGGTCGGAGATACGCAGTATTTT. Amino acid sequence: CASTLVGDTQYF.

The chain carries TRBV6-6 and TRBJ1-3; D is ambiguous. The CDR3 contains 15 residues. Looked up from germline, CDR1 is MNHNY and CDR2 is SVGAGI (reference sequence). The ends were cut back, 6 bases at V and 3 bases at J, with 15 bases in the middle. The CDR3 DNA follows: TGTGCCAGCAGCCGCAGCGCGGATCGTGGAAACACCATATATTTT. Protein sequence: CASSRSADRGNTIYF.

J is TRBJ2-2 and V is TRBV24-1, with a tentative D call TRBD2 (5 bases). With 6 bases removed from V and 3 bases from J, the gap between germline ends came to 22 bases. The CDR3 is 18 residues long. In germline, CDR1 is KGHDR, CDR2 SFDVKD. For the CDR3, the DNA is TGTGCCACCAGTCAGCTCCATCCGACTACCTCGGACACCGGGGAGCTGTTTTTT. Protein sequence: CATSQLHPTTSDTGELFF.

CDR3 protein: CASGLEEGRGDTQYF. The CDR3 region has the DNA TGTGCTAGTGGTTTGGAGGAAGGAAGGGGAGATACGCAGTATTTT. The chain couples TRBV12-5 to TRBJ2-3, with a tentative D call TRBD1 (5 bases). This CDR3 is 15 amino acids long. Germline V lookup: CDR1 LGHNT, CDR2 FRNRAP. The germline V and J ends were trimmed by 1 base and 5 bases, with 13 bases remaining between them.

The chain combines TRBV30 with TRBJ2-1, with 11 positions matching TRBD2. Germline values: CDR1 GTSNPN, CDR2 SVGIG (reference sequence). V lost 3 bases and J lost 8; bases outside the gene matches: 9. This CDR3 is 15 amino acids long. The CDR3 coding sequence is TGTGCCTGGAGCTCTAGCGGGAGGTCTTATGATGAGCAGTTCTTC. Amino acid sequence: CAWSSSGRSYDEQFF.

CDR3 amino acids: CASGTATGELFF. The CDR3 DNA reads TGTGCCAGTGGGACAGCCACCGGGGAGCTGTTTTTT. This sequence joins TRBV25-1 and TRBJ2-2, with TRBD1 identical over 7 bases. The CDR3 consists of 12 residues. Trimming at V came to 9 bases and at J to 4 bases, leaving 2 bases not matched to a gene. Germline-derived CDR1 and CDR2 are MGHDK and SYGVNS. Full variable domain (outside the CDR3, taken from reference TRBV25-1 and TRBJ2-2): EADIYQTPRYLVIGTGKKITLECSQTMGHDKMYWYQQDPGMELHLIHYSYGVNSTEKGDLSSESTVSRIRTEHFPLTLESARPSHTSQYLCASGTATGELFFGEGSRLTVL.

The genes are TRBV19 and TRBJ1-6; 7 nucleotides line up with TRBD1. CDR1 LNHDA and CDR2 SQIVND come from the germline V gene (reference sequence). V lost 8 bases and J lost 9; bases outside the gene matches: 7. This CDR3 spans 13 amino acids. The CDR3 loop reads CASAGTERSPLHF. Here the CDR3 DNA reads TGTGCCAGTGCCGGGACAGAGCGTTCACCCCTCCACTTT.

The V gene is TRBV5-1, the J gene TRBJ1-3; no definite D call. The CDR3 has 15 amino acids. CDR1 is SGHRS and CDR2 is YFSETQ in the germline V gene. V shed 0 bases and J shed 0 bases, with 7 bases lying between them. The CDR3 sequence: CASSLGRSSGNTIYF. CDR3 bases: TGCGCCAGCAGCTTGGGTAGAAGCTCTGGAAACACCATATATTTT.

The chain recombines TRBV7-2 with TRBJ1-4, with a tentative D call TRBD1 (6 bases). Germline assignment: CDR1 SGHTA and CDR2 FQGNSA. The CDR3 length is 14 residues. The V end was cut by 1 base, the J end by 8 bases, with 11 bases between. The CDR3 sequence is CASSLGRGGEKLFF. CDR3 DNA sequence: TGTGCCAGCAGCTTAGGCAGGGGTGGCGAAAAACTGTTTTTT.

The rearrangement joins TRBV25-1 to TRBJ2-7; D uncertain. Trimming removed 3 bases at V and 7 bases at J, with 4 bases between. The CDR3 extends over 10 amino acids. In germline, CDR1 is MGHDK, CDR2 SYGVNS. The CDR3 sequence: CASSEEEQYF. The CDR3 nucleotides are TGTGCCAGCAGTGAGGAGGAGCAGTACTTC.

The V call is TRBV28, the J call TRBJ2-1, with 9 bases lining up with TRBD2. This CDR3 has 15 residues. V lost 3 bases to trimming and J lost 8 bases; unmatched junction nucleotides: 8. In germline, CDR1 is MDHEN, CDR2 SYDVKM. The CDR3 reads CASSFAGGLRDEQFF. The CDR3 DNA reads as TGTGCCAGCAGTTTTGCGGGAGGGCTTAGGGATGAGCAGTTCTTC. The entire variable domain, with the rest obtained from reference TRBV28 and TRBJ2-1, is as follows: DVKVTQSSRYLVKRTGEKVFLECVQDMDHENMFWYRQDPGLGLRLIYFSYDVKMKEKGDIPEGYSVSREKKERFSLILESASTNQTSMYLCASSFAGGLRDEQFFGPGTRLTVL.

This sequence joins TRBV10-3 and TRBJ1-5, with TRBD1 matching 11 bases. J gave up 4 bases and V 6 bases, and 5 bases lay outside the gene matches. CDR1 ENHRY and CDR2 SYGVKD come from the germline V gene. The CDR3 extends over 15 amino acids. CDR3 DNA: TGTGCCATCAGCACCGGGACAGGGGGAAATCAGCCCCAGCATTTT. Translated, it gives CAISTGTGGNQPQHF.

The chain couples TRBV2 to TRBJ2-7; 8 positions agree with TRBD1. The J segment lost 0 bases and the V segment lost 5 bases, leaving 3 bases of the junction unmatched. This CDR3 region has 14 residues. Germline assignment: CDR1 SNHLY and CDR2 FYNNEI. The CDR3 DNA sequence: TGTGCCAGCAGTAGACAGGGGAGCTCCTACGAGCAGTACTTC. Translating gives CASSRQGSSYEQYF.

This sequence joins TRBV2 and TRBJ1-1, with 7 nucleotides matching TRBD1. The length of the CDR3 is 14 residues. Trimming cost V 6 bases and J 4 bases; bases outside gene matches: 8. CDR1 and CDR2 (germline): SNHLY, FYNNEI. The CDR3 nucleotides are TGTGCCAGCAGCATTAGACAGGGTGGCACTGAAGCTTTCTTT. Protein: CASSIRQGGTEAFF. The whole variable domain, remainder taken from reference TRBV2 and TRBJ1-1, is EPEVTQTPSHQVTQMGQEVILRCVPISNHLYFYWYRQILGQKVEFLVSFYNNEISEKSEIFDDQFSVERPDGSNFTLKIRSTKLEDSAMYFCASSIRQGGTEAFFGQGTRLTVV.

This chain uses TRBV5-1 with TRBJ1-4; 8 bases match TRBD1. J was trimmed by 8 bases and V by 4 bases; bases with no gene match: 13. CDR3 size: 16 residues. Looked up from germline, CDR1 is SGHRS and CDR2 is YFSETQ. The CDR3 loop reads CASSVTGGGIGEKLFF. Written as DNA, the CDR3 is TGCGCCAGCAGCGTTACAGGGGGAGGGATCGGCGAAAAACTGTTTTTT.